This entry lists 15 T cell receptor beta chains sequenced from one sample in a study of T cell responses to AZD1222 COVID-19 vaccine. TCRdb's table, derived via immunoSEQ multiplex PCR, lists solely in-frame clones and lacks some. The top ten clones hold around 3.2% of a sample with roughly 80,000 clones, 90% of them seen once. This sample comprised peripheral blood, obtained 28 days after the second AZD1222 dose. These receptors all stem from an adult who received the AZD1222 COVID-19 vaccine.

The V and J genes are TRBV7-9 and TRBJ1-1; no clear D. V was shortened by 1 base and J by 2 bases, with 8 bases between the two germline ends. CDR3 length: 14 amino acids. Germline CDR1 is SEHNR and CDR2 is FQNEAQ (reference sequence). This CDR3 reads CASSLEYLNTEAFF. CDR3 coding DNA: TGTGCCAGCAGCTTAGAGTATTTAAACACTGAAGCTTTCTTT.

This sequence joins TRBV6-5 and TRBJ1-2; weak D call: TRBD1 (6 bases). The CDR3 has 14 amino acids. Germline CDR1 and CDR2: MNHEY and SVGAGI. The V and J ends lost 8 bases and 7 bases respectively, with 20 bases between them. CDR3 residues: CASVSGAFQSGYTF. In DNA form, the CDR3 reads TGTGCCAGCGTTTCGGGGGCATTCCAATCTGGCTACACCTTC.

This chain joins TRBV10-3 and TRBJ2-3; either TRBD1 or TRBD2 may supply D (6 bases each). V was trimmed by 4 bases and J by 3 bases, leaving 17 bases between them. The germline gives CDR1 ENHRY, CDR2 SYGVKD. This CDR3 has 16 amino acids. CDR3 amino acids: CAISGPGGSSTDTQYF. CDR3 nucleotides: TGTGCCATCAGTGGGCCCGGGGGCTCCTCTACAGATACGCAGTATTTT.

The rearrangement uses TRBV9 and TRBJ2-2; TRBD2 aligns across 14 bases. Germline V gene data show CDR1 as SGDLS and CDR2 as YYNGEE. Trimming cost V 2 bases and J 6 bases; bases outside gene matches: 6. The CDR3 spans 17 residues. The CDR3: CASSVGLAGGLAGELFF. The CDR3 bases are TGTGCCAGCAGCGTCGGACTAGCGGGAGGCCTCGCCGGGGAGCTGTTTTTT.

The rearrangement links TRBV5-1 to TRBJ1-2; 7 bases line up with TRBD1. After removal of 8 bases from V and 8 bases from J, the junction contained 15 bases not matched to a gene. Germline CDR1 reads SGHRS; CDR2 reads YFSETQ. There are 14 residues in the CDR3. The CDR3 bases are TGCGCCAGTGGGGATCACAGGGGTGCCAAGGGCTACACCTTC. As protein: CASGDHRGAKGYTF.

The chain uses TRBV5-1 and TRBJ1-1; TRBD1 matches 7 bases. The CDR3 contains 20 residues. Trimming removed 1 base from V and 0 bases from J; junction bases left unmatched: 18. Germline CDR1 is SGHRS and CDR2 is YFSETQ. The chain's CDR3 is CASSLPPPGTEFPMNTEAFF. In DNA form, the CDR3 reads TGCGCCAGCAGCTTGCCTCCACCCGGGACAGAATTTCCTATGAACACTGAAGCTTTCTTT.

The chain joins TRBV3-1 (or the pseudogene TRBV3-2) to TRBJ1-3, with no clear D. The CDR3 is 14 residues long. Germline CDR1 reads LGHDT; CDR2 reads YNNKEL (reference sequence). Trimming removed 4 bases at V and 0 bases at J, with 7 bases between. CDR3 coding DNA: TGTGCCAGCAGCCTGACCAGCTCTGGAAACACCATATATTTT. Translated: CASSLTSSGNTIYF.

The chain employs TRBV7-8 and TRBJ1-5, with D possibly matching TRBD1 (6 bases). V lost 4 bases and J 8 bases, leaving 9 bases between the germline ends. The CDR3 contains 12 residues. Germline CDR1 reads SGHVS; CDR2 reads FQNEAQ. This CDR3 is CASSSKGEPQHF. The CDR3 DNA follows: TGTGCCAGCAGCTCTAAGGGGGAGCCCCAGCATTTT.

The chain couples TRBV11-2 to TRBJ1-1; 7 bases align to TRBD1. The J segment lost 1 base and the V segment lost 5 bases, leaving 7 bases of the junction unmatched. Germline CDR1 reads SGHAT; CDR2 reads FQNNGV. The CDR3 has 15 residues. The CDR3 DNA follows: TGTGCCAGCAGCCTATCCGGGACAGCGAACACTGAAGCTTTCTTT. This translates into CASSLSGTANTEAFF.

The rearrangement uses TRBV11-3 and TRBJ2-3; D unresolved. V was cut by 2 bases and J by 3 bases, with 6 bases left in between. The CDR3 has 13 amino acids. Germline loops: CDR1 SGHNT, CDR2 YENEEA. The CDR3 DNA sequence: TGTGCCAGCAGCTTATCAGTAACAGATACGCAGTATTTT. Translated, it gives CASSLSVTDTQYF. Full variable domain (outside the CDR3, taken from reference TRBV11-3 and TRBJ2-3): EAGVVQSPRYKIIEKKQPVAFWCNPISGHNTLYWYLQNLGQGPELLIRYENEEAVDDSQLPKDRFSAERLKGVDSTLKIQPAELGDSAVYLCASSLSVTDTQYFGPGTRLTVL.

The gene calls are TRBV2 and TRBJ2-5, with TRBD2 matching 14 bases. CDR1 is SNHLY, CDR2 FYNNEI, per germline. This CDR3 comprises 15 residues. J lost 5 bases, V lost 6 bases, and 5 bases had no gene match. The CDR3 DNA is TGTGCCAGCAGGGGGACTAGCGGGAGCGGCGAGACCCAGTACTTC. Translating gives CASRGTSGSGETQYF.

As regards this clone: One end of the junction does not line up with germline, which may come from a read error. The V call is TRBV20-1, the J call TRBJ1-1; D perhaps matches TRBD1 (5 bases). The CDR3 totals 11 residues. Germline CDR1 and CDR2: DFQATT and SNEGSKA (reference sequence). The DNA of the CDR3 is TGCAGTGCTCCCATCCGGGGCCCATTGTTATTT. Translated, it gives CSAPIRGPLLF.

This chain uses TRBV7-3 with TRBJ2-2; D possibly corresponds to TRBD2 (7 bases). The CDR3 length is 15 residues. Trimming pared 1 base from V and 6 bases from J, leaving 12 bases between. Germline CDR1 is SGHTA and CDR2 is FQGTGA. The DNA for the CDR3 is TGTGCCAGCAGCTTAAATCAGGGGAGGGCCGGGGAGCTGTTTTTT. This gives the protein CASSLNQGRAGELFF.

The chain combines TRBV19 with TRBJ2-1; TRBD1 might be the D (6 bases). There are 12 residues in the CDR3. Germline CDR1 reads LNHDA; CDR2 reads SQIVND (reference sequence). V was trimmed by 6 bases and J by 7 bases, leaving 10 bases between them. CDR3 coding DNA: TGTGCCAGTAGGGCGCAGGGGAATGAGCAGTTCTTC. Protein product: CASRAQGNEQFF.

In nucleotides, the CDR3 is TGTGCCTGGAGTCCCGGGACAGGGTCTGGCTACACCTTC. Translation: CAWSPGTGSGYTF. The V call is TRBV30, the J call TRBJ1-2; 9 bases are a match to TRBD1. Germline V lookup: CDR1 GTSNPN, CDR2 SVGIG (reference sequence). CDR3 size: 13 residues. V was pared by 2 bases and J by 7 bases, with 5 bases of the junction left unmatched.